A single sample gave rise to the 9 T cell receptor beta chains below, sequenced in a study of cytotoxic CD8 clonotypes in ibrutinib-treated CLL. Profiling relied on immunoSEQ multiplex PCR, and the TCRdb table lists in-frame clones only, not all of them. The table shows around 9,600 clones, with under 65% occurring only once. The sample consisted of PBMCs, taken before ibrutinib treatment. The source is a human donor with chronic lymphocytic leukemia.

The rearrangement links TRBV7-9 to TRBJ2-1; 7 bases are shared with TRBD2. In germline, CDR1 is SEHNR, CDR2 FQNEAQ (reference sequence). Trimming removed 2 bases from V and 4 bases from J; junction bases left unmatched: 5. CDR3 length: 15 amino acids. This chain's CDR3 is CASSLSQGGYNEQFF. CDR3 nucleotides: TGTGCCAGCAGCTTAAGCCAGGGAGGGTACAATGAGCAGTTCTTC.

The chain recombines TRBV19 with TRBJ2-6; D could derive from TRBD1 or TRBD2 (5 bases each). This CDR3 has 17 amino acids. The germline gives CDR1 LNHDA, CDR2 SQIVND (reference sequence). Trimming cost V 3 bases and J 0 bases, with 12 bases left between them. The CDR3 nucleotides are TGTGCCAGTAGTATTGGGGGAATTAGCTCTGGGGCCAACGTCCTGACTTTC. This codes for CASSIGGISSGANVLTF.

This chain connects TRBV6-5 to TRBJ2-7, with TRBD2 identical over 8 bases. J lost 1 base, V lost 2 bases, and 4 bases had no gene match. This CDR3 has 15 amino acids. Germline V gives CDR1 MNHEY, CDR2 SVGAGI. The CDR3 bases are TGTGCCAGCAGTTACGGGTCGGGAGGGTCCTACGAGCAGTACTTC. Protein product: CASSYGSGGSYEQYF.

In DNA, the CDR3 is TGTGCCAACCCAATCCTAGCGGGAGATGACTACGAGCAGTACTTC. It is translated as CANPILAGDDYEQYF. V gene TRBV7-6 combines with J gene TRBJ2-7, with TRBD2 matching over 10 bases. After removal of 10 bases from V and 3 bases from J, the junction contained 12 bases not matched to a gene. The CDR3 length is 15 residues. The V gene's germline CDR1 is SGHVS and CDR2 FNYEAQ.

This rearrangement joins TRBV28 to TRBJ1-1; D unclear. Germline V gene sequence: CDR1 MDHEN, CDR2 SYDVKM. CDR3 length: 12 amino acids. Trimming took off 5 bases at V and 1 base at J, with 5 bases between the two ends. The CDR3 spells CASSDRNTEAFF. CDR3 in DNA: TGTGCCAGCAGTGACCGGAACACTGAAGCTTTCTTT.

This clone showed up just once. This chain connects TRBV5-1 to TRBJ1-1, with D perhaps matching TRBD1 (5 bases). CDR3 length equals 13 residues. Trimming stripped 0 bases from V and 3 bases from J, with 6 bases between. CDR1 SGHRS and CDR2 YFSETQ come from the germline V gene. For the CDR3, the DNA is TGCGCCAGCAGCTTGGCGGGGCACACTGAAGCTTTCTTT. Protein: CASSLAGHTEAFF.

The chain joins TRBV5-1 to TRBJ1-4; possibly TRBD1 for D (6 bases). Germline values: CDR1 SGHRS, CDR2 YFSETQ. This CDR3 is 19 amino acids long. With 0 bases removed from V and 0 bases from J, the gap between germline ends came to 18 bases. CDR3 nucleotide sequence: TGCGCCAGCAGCTTGGACCCTACAGGGCTCGGGGCAACTAATGAAAAACTGTTTTTT. Protein: CASSLDPTGLGATNEKLFF.

In DNA form, the CDR3 reads TGCGCCAGCAGCCTGGACCGAGCGAACACCGGGGAGCTGTTTTTT. It yields the protein CASSLDRANTGELFF. The genes are TRBV5-1 and TRBJ2-2; D is unclear. The CDR3 loop spans 15 amino acids. Germline V gives CDR1 SGHRS, CDR2 YFSETQ. V lost 4 bases to trimming and J lost 0 bases, with 10 bases between them. The full variable domain, its missing parts supplied by reference TRBV5-1 and TRBJ2-2, is KAGVTQTPRYLIKTRGQQVTLSCSPISGHRSVSWYQQTPGQGLQFLFEYFSETQRNKGNFPGRFSGRQFSNSRSEMNVSTLELGDSALYLCASSLDRANTGELFFGEGSRLTVL.

The CDR3 protein is CASSVGGQNYEQYF. CDR3 coding DNA: TGTGCCAGCAGCGTAGGGGGACAGAACTACGAGCAGTACTTC. The V gene is TRBV9, the J gene TRBJ2-7; 7 bases align to TRBD1. V was pared by 0 bases and J by 3 bases, with 3 bases of the junction left unmatched. The CDR3 loop spans 14 amino acids. From germline, CDR1 is SGDLS and CDR2 YYNGEE.